This T cell receptor beta chain was retrieved from a study of shared clonotypes between healthy human individuals. CDR3 length equals 13 residues. Trimming removed 10 bases at V and 3 bases at J, with 17 bases between. Germline V CDR1 and CDR2: SGHNT, YYREEE (reference sequence). Cells designated naive CD8 were CD45RO-negative and were positively selected for CCR7, with terminally differentiated effector memory CD45RA+ cells excluded. Healthy adults negative for HIV, lacking recent acute infections or vaccinations, served as donors. Each donor was a Caucasian adult residing in Nashville, Tennessee. Method: immunoSEQ multiplex PCR; TCRdb's copy keeps in-frame clones and lacks some. The sample holds 550,000 to 750,000 clones; around 95% are singletons and the top ten take about 0.11%.

The sample consisted of naive CD8+ T cells sorted from blood. This clonotype originated in a woman aged 25 to 39 in good health. This chain connects TRBV5-4 to TRBJ2-7, with D possibly matching TRBD1 (6 bases). Written as DNA, the CDR3 is TGTGCCGTAGCCGGGACAAGTGACTACGAGCAGTACTTC. It specifies CAVAGTSDYEQYF.